Presented here are 18 T cell receptor beta chains from one specimen sequenced in a study of shared clonotypes between healthy human individuals. TCRdb's table, derived via immunoSEQ multiplex PCR, lists solely in-frame clones and lacks some. The table records around 750,000 clones, approximately 74% of them present only once. Sequencing was done on a sample of memory CD4+ T cells sorted from blood. Subset of the sample: CD45RA-negative fraction. These receptors all come from a woman aged 25-40 years in good health.

The chain recombines TRBV28 with TRBJ2-2, with 9 bases matching TRBD2. Germline V gene data show CDR1 as MDHEN and CDR2 as SYDVKM. After removal of 10 bases from V and 4 bases from J, the junction contained 13 bases not matched to a gene. The CDR3 has 16 residues. The CDR3 sequence: CATRRVAGVGTGELFF. In nucleotides, the CDR3 is TGTGCCACCAGAAGAGTAGCGGGAGTAGGCACCGGGGAGCTGTTTTTT.

The chain couples TRBV2 to TRBJ2-2; 7 bases map to TRBD1. Germline V gene lookup returns CDR1 SNHLY and CDR2 FYNNEI. This CDR3 is built from 13 residues. With V trimmed by 1 base and J by 8 bases, 1 base remained unmatched. The DNA for the CDR3 is TGTGCCAGCAGTGAAGAGGGACAGGGGGAGCTGTTTTTT. It codes for CASSEEGQGELFF.

The genes are TRBV5-1 and TRBJ2-5; TRBD2 matches 10 bases. The CDR3 covers 14 residues. Germline V gene lookup returns CDR1 SGHRS and CDR2 YFSETQ. V shed 5 bases and J 5 bases; nucleotides not matched to a gene: 6. The DNA of the CDR3 is TGCGCCAGCAGTCCTAGCGGGAGAGTCGAGACCCAGTACTTC. Its translation: CASSPSGRVETQYF.

This clone was counted a single time. The chain uses TRBV10-2 and TRBJ1-5; tentative D call: TRBD1 (5 bases). Germline V gene sequence: CDR1 WSHSY, CDR2 SAAADI. Trimming took 5 bases from V and 9 from J, leaving 14 bases between them. This CDR3 comprises 13 residues. The CDR3: CASSLGTGPPQHF. CDR3 bases: TGCGCCAGCAGTCTCGGCACGGGGCCGCCCCAGCATTTT.

The genes are TRBV9 and TRBJ2-7; TRBD1 matches 9 bases. CDR1 SGDLS and CDR2 YYNGEE come from the germline V gene. Losses at the gene ends were 0 bases for V and 4 bases for J; bases not matched to a gene: 5. This CDR3 is 15 amino acids long. The CDR3 DNA follows: TGTGCCAGCAGCGTAGGGGGACAGGGTCTTTACGAGCAGTACTTC. Its translation is CASSVGGQGLYEQYF. Full variable domain (missing parts from reference TRBV9 and TRBJ2-7): DSGVTQTPKHLITATGQRVTLRCSPRSGDLSVYWYQQSLDQGLQFLIQYYNGEERAKGNILERFSAQQFPDLHSELNLSSLELGDSALYFCASSVGGQGLYEQYFGPGTRLTVT.

The chain combines TRBV7-9 with TRBJ2-1; tentatively, D is TRBD2 (6 bases). The CDR3 is 13 amino acids. Trimming removed 5 bases at V and 7 bases at J, with 12 bases between. Germline V gives CDR1 SEHNR, CDR2 FQNEAQ (reference sequence). As DNA, the CDR3 is TGTGCCAGCAGCGTTACTAGCAAGAATGAGCAGTTCTTC. Protein product: CASSVTSKNEQFF.

The sample holds a few counts of this clone. The chain carries TRBV11-2 and TRBJ2-2; D is uncertain. Germline loops: CDR1 SGHAT, CDR2 FQNNGV. V was clipped by 5 bases and J by 6 bases, with 10 bases between them. The CDR3 contains 13 residues. DNA for the CDR3: TGTGCCAGCAGCCCCCCGGCCTCCGGGGAGCTGTTTTTT. Amino acids: CASSPPASGELFF.

The chain is built from TRBV25-1 and TRBJ1-2; a weak D match, TRBD1 (5 bases). CDR3 length equals 14 residues. V lost 6 bases to trimming and J lost 4 bases, with 15 bases between them. CDR1 is MGHDK, CDR2 SYGVNS, per germline. Here the CDR3 DNA reads TGTGCCAGCAGCCCCGGGGGTCTCTTCTATGGCTACACCTTC. Amino acid sequence: CASSPGGLFYGYTF.

This clone was seen a handful of times. V and J are TRBV5-1 and TRBJ2-1; no definite D call. Germline CDR1 SGHRS, CDR2 YFSETQ. This CDR3 is 13 amino acids long. The V and J ends lost 0 bases and 3 bases respectively, with 4 bases between them. In DNA, the CDR3 is TGCGCCAGCAGCTTGGGTATCTACAATGAGCAGTTCTTC. Translation gives CASSLGIYNEQFF.

V is TRBV10-2 and J is TRBJ2-7, with 13 bases aligning to TRBD2. V was pared by 5 bases and J by 12 bases, with 13 bases of the junction left unmatched. This CDR3 has 15 amino acids. The germline CDR1 and CDR2 sequences are WSHSY and SAAADI. The CDR3 DNA reads as TGCGCCAGCAGTTACCCCGGGGGACTAGCGGGATCGGGGTACTTC. Amino acid sequence: CASSYPGGLAGSGYF.

In this sample, this clone turned up a few times. The chain links TRBV5-1 to TRBJ2-1; 7 nucleotides match TRBD2. The CDR3 contains 13 residues. Trimming at V came to 3 bases and at J to 10 bases, leaving 7 bases not matched to a gene. Germline assignment: CDR1 SGHRS and CDR2 YFSETQ. CDR3 nucleotides: TGCGCCAGCAGCTGGACGGGGGAGGGAGAGCAGTTCTTC. Translating it yields CASSWTGEGEQFF.

The chain employs TRBV2 and TRBJ2-2; a weak D match, TRBD1 (5 bases). Germline CDR1 is SNHLY and CDR2 is FYNNEI. The CDR3 runs 14 residues. Trimming removed 6 bases at V and 7 bases at J, with 15 bases between. CDR3 DNA: TGTGCCAGCAGAGCGCAGGGATCCGGCGGGGAGCTGTTTTTT. Amino acids: CASRAQGSGGELFF. Full variable domain (missing parts from reference TRBV2 and TRBJ2-2): EPEVTQTPSHQVTQMGQEVILRCVPISNHLYFYWYRQILGQKVEFLVSFYNNEISEKSEIFDDQFSVERPDGSNFTLKIRSTKLEDSAMYFCASRAQGSGGELFFGEGSRLTVL.

V is TRBV28 and J is TRBJ2-7; TRBD2 might be the D (6 bases). There are 14 residues in the CDR3. Germline values: CDR1 MDHEN, CDR2 SYDVKM. The V gene lost 3 bases and the J gene lost 6 bases, with 15 bases spanning the gap. The CDR3 region is CASSLVREETEQYF. The CDR3 coding sequence is TGTGCCAGCAGTTTGGTCAGGGAGGAAACCGAGCAGTACTTC.

V usage is TRBV5-8 and J usage is TRBJ2-1; D call uncertain. This CDR3 comprises 12 residues. Trimming removed 2 bases at V and 7 bases at J, with 7 bases between. The V gene's germline CDR1 is SGHTS and CDR2 YDEGEE. The CDR3 protein is CASSFRRNEQFF. CDR3 sequence (DNA): TGTGCCAGCAGCTTCAGAAGGAATGAGCAGTTCTTC.

The chain recombines TRBV6-5 with TRBJ1-5; D uncertain. The V and J ends lost 5 bases and 3 bases respectively, with 11 bases between them. Germline-derived CDR1 and CDR2 are MNHEY and SVGAGI. There are 14 residues in the CDR3. The CDR3 here is CASSTVGINQPQHF. DNA of the CDR3: TGTGCCAGCAGTACAGTGGGGATCAATCAGCCCCAGCATTTT.

Ten or more counts support this clone. The V call is TRBV1, the J call TRBJ2-1; the table's TRBD2 call for D was not verified on the DNA. TRBV1 is marked as a pseudogene. CDR3 length: 16 amino acids. CDR3: CTSSSKILAGGNEQFF. The DNA of the CDR3 is TGCACCAGCAGCTCAAAGATATTAGCGGGAGGAAATGAGCAGTTCTTC.

This clone was seen at least ten times. This chain uses TRBV5-1 with TRBJ1-5; D remains unclear. The CDR3 length is 14 residues. V dropped 0 bases and J dropped 4 bases, with 8 bases sitting between them. Germline CDR1 SGHRS, CDR2 YFSETQ. DNA of the CDR3: TGCGCCAGCAGCTTGGCGCCCACTAATCAGCCCCAGCATTTT. The encoded protein is CASSLAPTNQPQHF.

This chain connects TRBV18 to TRBJ2-2; D possibly corresponds to TRBD2 (7 bases). CDR3 length: 18 amino acids. Deletions cut 8 bases from V and 4 bases from J, with 26 bases between. Germline V gene data show CDR1 as KGHSH and CDR2 as LQKENI. The CDR3, as DNA: TGTGCCAGCCGCAGCGGGGCGGCACAAACGGGGGCCACCGGGGAGCTGTTTTTT. It encodes CASRSGAAQTGATGELFF.